The 5 T cell receptor beta chains given below trace back to one sample, sequenced in a study of blood T cell repertoires in COVID-19. Sequencing was performed with immunoSEQ multiplex PCR; in TCRdb, only in-frame clones are kept and a portion is missing. The table has 90,000 to 110,000 clones, approximately 82% seen once. The source material was peripheral blood. The receptors were sampled from a woman older than 75 with acute or convalescent COVID-19.

This clone has a single count. J is TRBJ2-5 and V is TRBV19; D remains unclear. Germline CDR1 LNHDA, CDR2 SQIVND (reference sequence). CDR3 length equals 13 residues. With 6 bases removed from V and 2 bases from J, the gap between germline ends came to 10 bases. In DNA form, the CDR3 reads TGTGCCAGTAGCAATACATGGCAAGAGACCCAGTACTTC. Encoded protein: CASSNTWQETQYF.

Note on this clone: A clone one base away is much larger, so this may be a read error. The chain carries TRBV7-9 and TRBJ2-7, with no clear D. Deletions cut 3 bases from V and 3 bases from J, with 3 bases between. The CDR3 contains 11 residues. Germline V gives CDR1 SEHNR, CDR2 FQNEAQ (reference sequence). This CDR3 is CASSFNYEQYF. The CDR3 bases are TGTGCCAGCAGCTTCAACTACGAGCAGTACTTC.

This chain connects TRBV7-9 to TRBJ2-1; D gene unclear. The CDR3 contains 15 residues. V was cut by 4 bases and J by 0 bases, with 10 bases left in between. From germline, CDR1 is SEHNR and CDR2 FQNEAQ (reference sequence). CDR3 bases: TGTGCCAGCAGCTCCGCATCGAGCTCCTACAATGAGCAGTTCTTC. Protein: CASSSASSSYNEQFF.

This clone has only a few counts. The J gene is TRBJ1-1, the V gene TRBV19, with D possibly matching TRBD1 (5 bases). Germline V gene lookup returns CDR1 LNHDA and CDR2 SQIVND (reference sequence). The CDR3 is made up of 15 amino acids. V was shortened by 1 base and J by 0 bases, with 9 bases between the two germline ends. CDR3 protein: CASSIGGGMNTEAFF. DNA of the CDR3: TGTGCCAGTAGTATAGGGGGCGGAATGAACACTGAAGCTTTCTTT.

This clone came up once. The chain couples TRBV13 to TRBJ2-7, with a tentative D call TRBD1 (6 bases). The V gene's germline CDR1 is PRHDT and CDR2 FYEKMQ (reference sequence). This CDR3 has 12 amino acids. This CDR3 reads CASTLGIRGLHV. The CDR3 DNA reads as TGTGCCAGCACCCTCGGGATCAGGGGTCTGCACGTC.